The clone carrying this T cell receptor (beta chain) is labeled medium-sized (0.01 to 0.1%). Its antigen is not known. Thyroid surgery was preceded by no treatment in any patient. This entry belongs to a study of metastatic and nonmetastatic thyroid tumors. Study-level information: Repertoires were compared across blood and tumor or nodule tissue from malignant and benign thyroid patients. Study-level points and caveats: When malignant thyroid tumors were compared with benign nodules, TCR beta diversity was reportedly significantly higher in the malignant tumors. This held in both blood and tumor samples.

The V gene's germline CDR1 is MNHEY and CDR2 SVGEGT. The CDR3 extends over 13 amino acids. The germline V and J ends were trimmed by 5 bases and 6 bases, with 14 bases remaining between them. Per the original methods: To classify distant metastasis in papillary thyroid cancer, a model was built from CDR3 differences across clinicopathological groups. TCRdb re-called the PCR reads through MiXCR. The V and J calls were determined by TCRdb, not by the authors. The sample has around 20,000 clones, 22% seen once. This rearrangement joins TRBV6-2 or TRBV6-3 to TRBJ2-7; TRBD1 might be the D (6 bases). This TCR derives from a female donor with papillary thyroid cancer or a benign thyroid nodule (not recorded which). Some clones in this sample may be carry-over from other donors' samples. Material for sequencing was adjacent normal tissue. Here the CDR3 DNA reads TGTGCCAGCAGTCTCTACAGGGACATCGAGCAGTACTTC. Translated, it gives CASSLYRDIEQYF.